A selection of T cell receptor beta chains follows, all from one sample in a study of monozygotic twins with inflammatory bowel disease. Each CDR3 protein gets one entry in TCRdb, which reprocessed the 5' RACE reads and gives no DNA. The repertoire table contains around 380,000 distinct CDR3 sequences. Sequencing was done on a sample of blood. Receptor source: a human donor with ulcerative colitis or Crohn's disease, or a healthy co-twin of an affected twin (not recorded which). CDR3s include the opening cysteine and the closing phenylalanine or tryptophan. Each record gives: V gene, CDR3 length, J gene, CDR3 protein.

TRBV3-1	13	TRBJ1-6	CASSQDWGSPLHF
TRBV14	19	TRBJ2-5	CASSQETYLAGGPQETQYF
TRBV6-1	15	TRBJ2-7	CASSDYGTVPYEQYF
TRBV5-1	15	TRBJ1-4	CASSRGTSTNEKLFF
TRBV27	16	TRBJ1-1	CASSRRTGGGNTEAFF
TRBV29-1	14	TRBJ1-1	CSVDSLGQNTEAFF
TRBV18	16	TRBJ2-1	CASSRPGQGFYNEQFF
TRBV7-6	14	TRBJ2-5	CASLKTGGSETQYF
TRBV28	17	TRBJ2-7	CASSSPPDGRHPYEQYF
TRBV29-1	11	TRBJ2-7	CSVALGLEQYF
TRBV6-1	14	TRBJ2-1	CASSGLTPYNEQFF
TRBV2	14	TRBJ2-7	CASIFSGLTYEQYF
TRBV5-1	16	TRBJ2-3	CASSLAVGQGADTQYF
TRBV19	16	TRBJ1-2	CASSQRAGTGGYGYTF
TRBV7-9	14	TRBJ1-2	CASSLAAATDGYTF
TRBV5-6	12	TRBJ2-1	CASSLKANEQFF
TRBV10-3	16	TRBJ2-3	CAIRPGSGIGTDTQYF
TRBV7-6	17	TRBJ2-7	CASSASLGGAQTYEQYF
TRBV6-5	15	TRBJ2-5	CASSYSGRGGETQYF
TRBV5-4	15	TRBJ2-2	CASSGPGDPTGELFF
TRBV6-1	14	TRBJ2-7	CASSATGRGYEQYF
TRBV4-3	15	TRBJ2-5	CASSQVSGGEETQYF